This T cell receptor (beta chain) was sequenced during a study of blood T cell repertoires in COVID-19. About the research overall: The United States, Italy and Spain provided the acute and convalescent COVID-19 samples. The cDNA or gDNA used as material had been derived from T cells, B-cell-depleted T cells, or PBMCs.

The J segment lost 1 base and the V segment lost 1 base, leaving 7 bases of the junction unmatched. The CDR3 is 17 residues long. The germline V gene encodes CDR1 MNHNS and CDR2 SASEGT. Original data processing: Amplification from reference gene primers served as the basis for estimated nucleated cell counts. Produced via immunoSEQ multiplex PCR; TCRdb's table is partial and in-frame only. Clonal size and the V and J genes are those of that table, whereas D and trimming came from the DNA. The sample yields more than 140,000 clones, 88% seen once. The TCR sequence derives from an older woman with acute or convalescent COVID-19. The sample consisted of peripheral blood. The gene calls are TRBV6-1 and TRBJ2-5; 9 positions match TRBD1. CDR3 in DNA: TGTGCCAGCAGTGAAGTCTATGGGACAGGGCTCCAAGAGACCCAGTACTTC. Protein sequence: CASSEVYGTGLQETQYF.